One and the same sample provided the 19 T cell receptor beta chains below, sequenced in a study of molecular identifiers for immune sequencing clone quantification. TCRdb re-called the PCR reads with MiXCR, one entry per CDR3 protein. Of about half a million distinct CDR3 sequences listed, roughly 24% are singletons. Input material: naive CD8+ T cells from blood, with Jurkat cell RNA spiked in. The subset: FACS-sorted CD8+CD4-CCR7+CD45RA+ naive T cells. Every receptor here comes from a human donor in good health. Some libraries in this study had Jurkat cell RNA spiked in.

This clonotype was counted at least ten times. The chain has TRBV7-2 and TRBJ2-3; D ambiguous. CDR3 length equals 13 residues. Between the trimmed V and J ends, which lost 4 bases and 0 bases, there was a span of 5 bases. Germline lookup yields CDR1 SGHTA and CDR2 FQGNSA. CDR3 residues: CASSYDSTDTQYF. As DNA, the CDR3 is TGTGCCAGCAGCTACGACAGCACAGATACGCAGTATTTT.

The genes are TRBV5-1 and TRBJ2-7; tentatively, D is TRBD1 (5 bases). The germline gives CDR1 SGHRS, CDR2 YFSETQ. V lost 4 bases and J 4 bases, leaving 18 bases between the germline ends. CDR3 length: 15 residues. CDR3: CASSHSQGGNYEQYF. The DNA of the CDR3 is TGCGCCAGCAGCCACAGTCAGGGTGGAAATTACGAGCAGTACTTC. Combining the CDR3 with reference TRBV5-1 and TRBJ2-7 gives the whole variable domain KAGVTQTPRYLIKTRGQQVTLSCSPISGHRSVSWYQQTPGQGLQFLFEYFSETQRNKGNFPGRFSGRQFSNSRSEMNVSTLELGDSALYLCASSHSQGGNYEQYFGPGTRLTVT.

This clonotype was counted at least ten times. The chain has TRBV29-1 and TRBJ2-3; D is unresolved. The CDR3 totals 13 residues. Germline CDR1 and CDR2: SQVTM and ANQGSEA. The V gene lost 5 bases and the J gene lost 2 bases, with 11 bases spanning the gap. The CDR3 DNA is TGCAGCGTTAAATTAGCACTCACAGATACGCAGTATTTT. Translated, it gives CSVKLALTDTQYF.

The V gene is TRBV6-5, the J gene TRBJ2-2; a weak D match, TRBD2 (5 bases). The V and J ends lost 10 bases and 1 base respectively, with 25 bases between them. Germline CDR1 and CDR2: MNHEY and SVGAGI. The CDR3 consists of 18 residues. The CDR3 here is CATQHRPGSTRNTGELFF. DNA of the CDR3: TGTGCCACCCAACACAGACCGGGGTCTACGCGGAACACCGGGGAGCTGTTTTTT.

This clonotype was counted a single time. V usage is TRBV19 and J usage is TRBJ1-5; D gene unclear. The CDR3 is 15 residues long. V gave up 1 base and J gave up 0 bases, with 7 bases separating them. In germline, CDR1 is LNHDA, CDR2 SQIVND (reference sequence). The CDR3 DNA is TGTGCCAGTAGTATAGCGGGAGTTAGCAATCAGCCCCAGCATTTT. This translates into CASSIAGVSNQPQHF.

V gene TRBV4-1 combines with J gene TRBJ2-2; D is unresolved. Germline V lookup: CDR1 MGHRA, CDR2 YSYEKL. V dropped 0 bases and J dropped 2 bases, with 19 bases sitting between them. The length of the CDR3 is 19 residues. DNA for the CDR3: TGCGCCAGCAGCCAAGAAATCCTGACCGGCAGGTTTAACACCGGGGAGCTGTTTTTT. Amino acid sequence: CASSQEILTGRFNTGELFF.

The sample holds a few counts of this clonotype. The V call is TRBV5-1, the J call TRBJ2-1; 7 bases are a match to TRBD1. V shed 5 bases and J 14 bases; nucleotides not matched to a gene: 7. The length of the CDR3 is 11 residues. Germline CDR1 is SGHRS and CDR2 is YFSETQ. The CDR3 spells CASSFSGQKFF. The DNA for the CDR3 is TGCGCCAGCAGTTTTTCGGGACAGAAGTTCTTC. Looking up the rest from reference TRBV5-1 and TRBJ2-1 gives the full variable domain: KAGVTQTPRYLIKTRGQQVTLSCSPISGHRSVSWYQQTPGQGLQFLFEYFSETQRNKGNFPGRFSGRQFSNSRSEMNVSTLELGDSALYLCASSFSGQKFFGPGTRLTVL.

A note on this clonotype: A much larger clone differs from this one at a single base, so this may be a read error. V usage is TRBV29-1 and J usage is TRBJ2-3; D ambiguous. Germline V gene data show CDR1 as SQVTM and CDR2 as ANQGSEA. This CDR3 region has 11 residues. Deletions cut 0 bases from V and 10 bases from J, with 8 bases between. CDR3 coding DNA: TGCAGCGTTGAAGATCTGGGTCCGCAGTATTTT. Encoded protein: CSVEDLGPQYF.

A note on this clonotype: This may come from a read error, since a much larger clone is one base off. The chain couples TRBV2 to TRBJ2-4, with D possibly being TRBD2 (5 bases). This CDR3 is 15 amino acids long. CDR1 and CDR2 (germline): SNHLY, FYNNEI. CDR3 sequence (DNA): TGTGCCAGCAGTGCGGGGTTTATAGCCAAAAACATTCAGCACTTC. Protein: CASSAGFIAKNIQHF.

This clonotype was recorded at least ten times. This chain connects TRBV6-5 to TRBJ1-1; TRBD1 is a possible D gene (6 bases). The germline gives CDR1 MNHEY, CDR2 SVGAGI. The CDR3 is made up of 12 amino acids. V shed 10 bases and J shed 3 bases, with 12 bases lying between them. CDR3 residues: CATGQRYTEAFF. CDR3 in DNA: TGTGCCACCGGACAGAGGTACACTGAAGCTTTCTTT.

The chain joins TRBV7-9 to TRBJ2-2; D remains ambiguous. V was trimmed by 2 bases and J by 7 bases, leaving 5 bases between them. The CDR3 runs 12 residues. Germline lookup yields CDR1 SEHNR and CDR2 FQNEAQ (reference sequence). This CDR3 is CASSLSYGELFF. CDR3 DNA sequence: TGTGCCAGCAGCTTAAGTTACGGGGAGCTGTTTTTT.

Ten or more counts support this clonotype. Here the CDR3 reads CASSLDRGVQPQHF. The CDR3 coding sequence is TGTGCCAGCAGTTTGGACAGGGGGGTTCAGCCCCAGCATTTT. V gene TRBV12-3 or TRBV12-4 combines with J gene TRBJ1-5, with 10 bases aligning to TRBD1. Trimming cost V 3 bases and J 6 bases; bases outside gene matches: 2. This CDR3 spans 14 amino acids.

The chain employs TRBV4-3 and TRBJ2-2; D uncertain. The CDR3 runs to 14 residues. V lost 3 bases and J 2 bases, leaving 7 bases between the germline ends. Germline CDR1 reads LGHNA; CDR2 reads YSLEER. The CDR3, as DNA: TGCGCCAGCAGCCAGGGGATTAACACCGGGGAGCTGTTTTTT. It specifies CASSQGINTGELFF.

This clonotype was recorded a few times. V and J are TRBV27 and TRBJ2-7, with 8 nucleotides matching TRBD2. The CDR3 spans 16 residues. Germline V gives CDR1 MNHEY, CDR2 SMNVEV (reference sequence). The ends lost 3 bases at V and 2 bases at J; junction bases unmatched: 9. For the CDR3, the DNA is TGTGCCAGCAGTTTCCTTGGTAGCGGGAATCCCTACGAGCAGTACTTC. As protein: CASSFLGSGNPYEQYF.

This clonotype was detected a few times. This chain links TRBV6-1 with TRBJ2-7; TRBD2 is a possible D gene (6 bases). The CDR3 totals 13 residues. Germline V gene lookup returns CDR1 MNHNS and CDR2 SASEGT. Trimming removed 8 bases from V and 2 bases from J, with 13 bases in between. CDR3: CASGLAGTYEQYF. CDR3 bases: TGTGCCAGCGGGCTTGCGGGGACCTACGAGCAGTACTTC.

About this clonotype: A clone one base away is much larger, so this may be a read error. Given the absence of the conserved phenylalanine or tryptophan at the CDR3 end, a read error is likely. V usage is TRBV29-1 and J usage is TRBJ1-5, with D maybe TRBD1 (6 bases). V dropped 6 bases and J dropped 7 bases, with 13 bases sitting between them. The CDR3 covers 12 residues. Per the germline V gene, CDR1 is SQVTM and CDR2 is ANQGSEA. This chain's CDR3 is CSVGAVGQPQHL. CDR3 sequence (DNA): TGCAGCGTGGGGGCCGTCGGCCAGCCCCAGCATCTT.

Comment on this clonotype: It may be a read error: a sequence one base away is much more abundant. This chain joins TRBV29-1 and TRBJ2-7, with TRBD2 matching over 7 bases. From germline, CDR1 is SQVTM and CDR2 ANQGSEA. The ends lost 7 bases at V and 12 bases at J; junction bases unmatched: 15. This CDR3 contains 12 residues. In DNA form, the CDR3 reads TGCAGCGCTGACTCGGGGGAGGGAAAGCTGTACTTC. This encodes CSADSGEGKLYF.

CDR3 in amino acids: CASSVEGLAGDETQYF. The CDR3 DNA is TGTGCCAGCAGCGTAGAGGGACTAGCGGGAGATGAGACCCAGTACTTC. The chain employs TRBV9 and TRBJ2-5; 14 bases are shared with TRBD2. The CDR3 is 16 residues long. The J segment lost 5 bases and the V segment lost 0 bases, leaving 3 bases of the junction unmatched. The germline V gene has CDR1 SGDLS and CDR2 YYNGEE.

V usage is TRBV30 and J usage is TRBJ2-2; 7 bases are shared with TRBD1. This CDR3 contains 13 residues. The V gene's germline CDR1 is GTSNPN and CDR2 SVGIG (reference sequence). The J segment lost 7 bases and the V segment lost 0 bases, leaving 2 bases of the junction unmatched. This CDR3 reads CAWSVAGGGELFF. In nucleotides, the CDR3 is TGTGCCTGGAGTGTAGCAGGGGGCGGGGAGCTGTTTTTT.